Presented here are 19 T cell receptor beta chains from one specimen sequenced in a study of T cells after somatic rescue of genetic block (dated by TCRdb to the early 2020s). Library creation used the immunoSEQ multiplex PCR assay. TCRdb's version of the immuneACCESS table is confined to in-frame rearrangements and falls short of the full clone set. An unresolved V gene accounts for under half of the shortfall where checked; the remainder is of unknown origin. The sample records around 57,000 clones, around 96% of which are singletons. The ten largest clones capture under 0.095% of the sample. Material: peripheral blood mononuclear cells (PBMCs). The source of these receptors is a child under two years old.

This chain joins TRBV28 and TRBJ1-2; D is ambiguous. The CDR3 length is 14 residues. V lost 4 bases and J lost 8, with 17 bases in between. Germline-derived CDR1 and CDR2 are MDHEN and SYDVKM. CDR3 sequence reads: CASSSPPKHQGYTF. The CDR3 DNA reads TGTGCCAGCAGTTCCCCCCCCAAACACCAGGGCTACACCTTC.

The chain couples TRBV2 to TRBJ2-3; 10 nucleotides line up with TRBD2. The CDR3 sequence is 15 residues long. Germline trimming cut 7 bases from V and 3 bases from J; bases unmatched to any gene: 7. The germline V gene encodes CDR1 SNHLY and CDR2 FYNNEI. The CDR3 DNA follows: TGTGCCAGCAACTGGGGTAGCGGGAGGACAGATACGCAGTATTTT. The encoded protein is CASNWGSGRTDTQYF.

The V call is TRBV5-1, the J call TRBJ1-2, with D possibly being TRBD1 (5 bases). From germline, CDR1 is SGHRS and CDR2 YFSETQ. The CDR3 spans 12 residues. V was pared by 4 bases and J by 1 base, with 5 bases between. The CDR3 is CASSQGNYGYTF. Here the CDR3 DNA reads TGCGCCAGCAGCCAGGGTAACTATGGCTACACCTTC.

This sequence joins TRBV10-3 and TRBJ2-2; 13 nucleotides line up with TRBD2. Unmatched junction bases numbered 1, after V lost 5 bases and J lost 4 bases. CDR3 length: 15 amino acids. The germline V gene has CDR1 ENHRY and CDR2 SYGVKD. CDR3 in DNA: TGTGCCATCAGTCGGACTAGCGGGAGCACCGGGGAGCTGTTTTTT. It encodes CAISRTSGSTGELFF.

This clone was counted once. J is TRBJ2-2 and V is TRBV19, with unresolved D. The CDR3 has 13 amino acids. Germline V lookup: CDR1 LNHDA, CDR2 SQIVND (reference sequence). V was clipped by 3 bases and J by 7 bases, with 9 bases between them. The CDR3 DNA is TGTGCCAGTAGTATCAACGGTGGCGGGGAGCTGTTTTTT. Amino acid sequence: CASSINGGGELFF. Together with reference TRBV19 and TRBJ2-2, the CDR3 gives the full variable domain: DGGITQSPKYLFRKEGQNVTLSCEQNLNHDAMYWYRQDPGQGLRLIYYSQIVNDFQKGDIAEGYSVSREKKESFPLTVTSAQKNPTAFYLCASSINGGGELFFGEGSRLTVL.

CDR3 bases: TGCAGCGTTGCCGTGGACAGGGGGCTGTACGAGCAGTACTTC. This gives the protein CSVAVDRGLYEQYF. The chain joins TRBV29-1 to TRBJ2-7; 11 bases are a match to TRBD1. This CDR3 contains 14 residues. Germline V gives CDR1 SQVTM, CDR2 ANQGSEA. Trimming took 4 bases from V and 4 from J; bases not matched to a gene: 6.

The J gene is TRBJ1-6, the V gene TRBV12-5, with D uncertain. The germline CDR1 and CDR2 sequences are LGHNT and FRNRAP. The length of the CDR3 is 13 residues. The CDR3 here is CASQGAYNSPLHF. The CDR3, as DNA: TGTGCCTCCCAAGGAGCGTATAATTCACCCCTCCACTTT. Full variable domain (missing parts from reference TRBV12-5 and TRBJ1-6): DARVTQTPRHKVTEMGQEVTMRCQPILGHNTVFWYRQTMMQGLELLAYFRNRAPLDDSGMPKDRFSAEMPDATLATLKIQPSEPRDSAVYFCASQGAYNSPLHFGNGTRLTVT.

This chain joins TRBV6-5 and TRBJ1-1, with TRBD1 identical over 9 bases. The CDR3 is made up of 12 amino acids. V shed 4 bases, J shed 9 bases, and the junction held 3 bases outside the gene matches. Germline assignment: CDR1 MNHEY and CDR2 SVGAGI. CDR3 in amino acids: CASSLQGAKAFF. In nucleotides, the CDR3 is TGTGCCAGCAGTTTACAGGGGGCAAAAGCTTTCTTT.

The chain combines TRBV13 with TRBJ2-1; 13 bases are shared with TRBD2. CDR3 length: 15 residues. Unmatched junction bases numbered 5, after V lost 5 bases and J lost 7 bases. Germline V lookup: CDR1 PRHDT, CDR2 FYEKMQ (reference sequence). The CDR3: CASSGGTSGVNEQFF. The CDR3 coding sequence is TGTGCCAGCAGCGGCGGGACTAGCGGGGTTAATGAGCAGTTCTTC.

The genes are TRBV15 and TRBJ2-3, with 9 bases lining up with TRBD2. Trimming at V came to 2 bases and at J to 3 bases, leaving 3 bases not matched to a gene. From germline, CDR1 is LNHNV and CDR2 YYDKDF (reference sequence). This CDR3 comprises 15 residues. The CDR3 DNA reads TGTGCCACCAGCAGAATAGCGGGAGAAACAGATACGCAGTATTTT. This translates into CATSRIAGETDTQYF.

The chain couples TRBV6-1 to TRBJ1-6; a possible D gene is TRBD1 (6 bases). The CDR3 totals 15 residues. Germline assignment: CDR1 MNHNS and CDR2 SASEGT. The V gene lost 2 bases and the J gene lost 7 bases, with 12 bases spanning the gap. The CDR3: CASSEWGQTNSPLHF. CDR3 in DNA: TGTGCCAGCAGTGAATGGGGGCAGACGAATTCACCCCTCCACTTT.

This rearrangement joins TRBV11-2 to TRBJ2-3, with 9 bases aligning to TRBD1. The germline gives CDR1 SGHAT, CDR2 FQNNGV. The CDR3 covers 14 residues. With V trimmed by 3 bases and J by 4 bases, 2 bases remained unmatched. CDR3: CASSFTGGADTQYF. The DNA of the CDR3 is TGTGCCAGCAGCTTCACAGGGGGCGCAGATACGCAGTATTTT.

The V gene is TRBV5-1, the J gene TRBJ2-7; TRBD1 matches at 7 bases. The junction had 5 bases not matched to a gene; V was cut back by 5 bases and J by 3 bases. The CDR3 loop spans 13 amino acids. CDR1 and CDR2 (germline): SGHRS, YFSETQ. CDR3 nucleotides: TGCGCCAGCAGTGCAGGGGGACACTACGAGCAGTACTTC. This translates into CASSAGGHYEQYF.

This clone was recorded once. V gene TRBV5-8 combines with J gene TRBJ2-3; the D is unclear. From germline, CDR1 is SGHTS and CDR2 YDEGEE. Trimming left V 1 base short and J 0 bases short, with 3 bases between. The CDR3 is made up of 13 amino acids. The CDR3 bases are TGTGCCAGCAGCTTGAGCAGCACAGATACGCAGTATTTT. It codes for CASSLSSTDTQYF.

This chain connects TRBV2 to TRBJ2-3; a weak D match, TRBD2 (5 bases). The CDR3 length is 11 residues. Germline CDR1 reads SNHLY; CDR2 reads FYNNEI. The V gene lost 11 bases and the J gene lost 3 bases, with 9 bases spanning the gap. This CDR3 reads CAAGETDTQYF. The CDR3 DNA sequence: TGTGCCGCCGGGGAAACAGATACGCAGTATTTT.

The CDR3 sequence: CASSPGLAGRKGVSSTDTQYF. CDR3 coding DNA: TGTGCCAGCAGCCCGGGACTAGCGGGCCGGAAGGGAGTTTCTAGCACAGATACGCAGTATTTT. This chain links TRBV4-2 with TRBJ2-3, with 12 bases lining up with TRBD2. The CDR3 has 21 amino acids. In germline, CDR1 is LGHNA, CDR2 YNFKEQ. J was trimmed by 0 bases and V by 4 bases; bases with no gene match: 17.

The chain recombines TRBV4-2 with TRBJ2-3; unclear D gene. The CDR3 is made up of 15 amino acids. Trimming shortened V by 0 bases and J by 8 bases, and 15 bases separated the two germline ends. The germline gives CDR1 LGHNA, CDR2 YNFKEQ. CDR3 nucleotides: TGTGCCAGCAGCCAAGATCAGGCCAACATCGGTACGCAGTATTTT. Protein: CASSQDQANIGTQYF.

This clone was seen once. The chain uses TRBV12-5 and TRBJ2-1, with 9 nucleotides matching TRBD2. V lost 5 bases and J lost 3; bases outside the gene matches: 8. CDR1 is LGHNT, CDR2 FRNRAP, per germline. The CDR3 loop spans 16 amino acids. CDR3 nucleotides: TGTGCTAGTGGTACAGGCGGGAGGGGGGTCTACAATGAGCAGTTCTTC. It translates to CASGTGGRGVYNEQFF.

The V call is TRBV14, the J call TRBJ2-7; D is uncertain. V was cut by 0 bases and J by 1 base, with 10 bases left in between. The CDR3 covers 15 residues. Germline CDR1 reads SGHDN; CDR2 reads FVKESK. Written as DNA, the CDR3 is TGTGCCAGCAGCCAAGATATTCACAGTTCCTACGAGCAGTACTTC. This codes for CASSQDIHSSYEQYF.